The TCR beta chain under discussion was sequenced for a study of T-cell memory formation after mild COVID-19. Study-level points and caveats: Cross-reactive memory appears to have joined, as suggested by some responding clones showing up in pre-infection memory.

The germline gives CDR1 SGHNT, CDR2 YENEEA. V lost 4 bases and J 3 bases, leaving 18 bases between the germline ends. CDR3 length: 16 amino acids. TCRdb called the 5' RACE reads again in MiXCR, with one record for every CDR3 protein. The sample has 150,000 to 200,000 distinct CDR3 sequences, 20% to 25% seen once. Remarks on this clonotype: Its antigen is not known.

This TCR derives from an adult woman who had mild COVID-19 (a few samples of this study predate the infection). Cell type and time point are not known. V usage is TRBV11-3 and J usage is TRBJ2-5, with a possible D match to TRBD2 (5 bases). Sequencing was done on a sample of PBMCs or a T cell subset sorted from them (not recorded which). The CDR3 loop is CASSSRSGGTEETQYF. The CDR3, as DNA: TGTGCCAGCAGCTCAAGGAGCGGAGGCACTGAAGAGACCCAGTACTTC.